Listed below are T cell receptor beta chains from one sample, sequenced in a study of siplizumab effects on memory and regulatory T cells. This table comes from immunoSEQ multiplex PCR, and its TCRdb copy is limited to in-frame clones, with some not included. Of approximately 94,000 clones in the sample, around 95% were seen once. The sample comprised naive CD4+ T cells sorted from blood. Receptors were obtained from a human donor in good health. The CDR3 runs from the conserved cysteine through the conserved F or W. Each record gives: D gene, J gene, clone size, V gene, CDR3 DNA, CDR3 protein. The D gene is left open where the match is weak. The size entry is marked missing in some rows and otherwise reads once, few, many or a size class.

>TRBD1|TRBJ1-4|.|TRBV5-1
TGCGCCAGCAGCGAGGGACAGCTTAATGAAAAACTGTTTTTT
CASSEGQLNEKLFF
>TRBD1|TRBJ2-5|.|TRBV18
TGTGCCAGCTCCGACCAGGCAGGGGGCCAAGAGACCCAGTACTTC
CASSDQAGGQETQYF
>.|TRBJ1-5|once|TRBV19
TGTGCCTCCAATACGGGACGTTATAGCAATCAGCCCCAGCATTTT
CASNTGRYSNQPQHF
>TRBD2|TRBJ2-3|.|TRBV2
TGTGCCAGCACCGGGGGGACTAGCTCAGCAGATACGCAGTATTTT
CASTGGTSSADTQYF
>.|TRBJ1-3|.|TRBV7-3
TGTGCCAGCAGCCCCGGACTGGGAAACACCATATATTTT
CASSPGLGNTIYF
>TRBD1|TRBJ2-5|.|TRBV9
TGTGCCAGCGCCGGGACAGCCCAAGAGACCCAGTACTTC
CASAGTAQETQYF
>.|TRBJ1-3|.|TRBV9
TGTGCCAGCAGCGTAGAAGTAGCCAGGGGAACTGGAAACACCATATATTTT
CASSVEVARGTGNTIYF
>TRBD1|TRBJ1-2|.|TRBV14
TGTGCCAGCAGCCTTGGGACAGGCAAAATCTATGGCTACACCTTC
CASSLGTGKIYGYTF
>TRBD1|TRBJ1-1|.|TRBV6-1
TGTGCCAGCAGTGAAGCTTACAGGGGAGGGACTGAAGCTTTCTTT
CASSEAYRGGTEAFF
>.|TRBJ2-3|.|TRBV18
TGTGCCAGCTCACCAACACTCACAGATACGCAGTATTTT
CASSPTLTDTQYF
>TRBD1|TRBJ1-5|.|TRBV28
TGTGCCATAAGACCGCTAGGGACAGGGTTTCAGCCCCAGCATTTT
CAIRPLGTGFQPQHF
>.|TRBJ2-7|.|TRBV6-1
TGTGCCAGCACAAGGACAACAGCCTACGAGCAGTACTTC
CASTRTTAYEQYF
>.|TRBJ1-1|.|TRBV27
TGTGCCAGCAGCACCAGGGAAAACACTGAAGCTTTCTTT
CASSTRENTEAFF
>.|TRBJ2-3|.|TRBV9
TGTGCCAGCAGCTCCGATACTAGCACAGATACGCAGTATTTT
CASSSDTSTDTQYF
>TRBD2|TRBJ2-5|.|TRBV7-7
TGTGCCAGCAGCTTAGCTCCTAGCGGGGGGGCTGTGACAGAGACCCAGTACTTC
CASSLAPSGGAVTETQYF
>.|TRBJ2-2|.|TRBV7-3
TGTGCCAGCAGCTTAACACCAGGGGACACCGGGGAGCTGTTTTTT
CASSLTPGDTGELFF
>.|TRBJ1-4|.|TRBV28
TGTGCCAGCGGTGAGGTTTTTGGACTGTTTTTT
CASGEVFGLFF
>.|TRBJ2-1|.|TRBV7-9
TGTGCCAGCAGCACATTGGGGGCCACTGACAGCTCCTACAATGAGCAGTTCTTC
CASSTLGATDSSYNEQFF
>TRBD1|TRBJ1-1|.|TRBV18
TGTGCCAGCTCACTCTCGACAGGGCACACTGAAGCTTTCTTT
CASSLSTGHTEAFF
>TRBD1|TRBJ1-5|.|TRBV27
TGTGCCAGCAGGGGAGGGGGCCCTAGCAATCAGCCCCAGCATTTT
CASRGGGPSNQPQHF
>.|TRBJ1-1|.|TRBV11-3
TGTGCCAGCAGCTCGGGGGGGAACACTGAAGCTTTCTTT
CASSSGGNTEAFF
>.|TRBJ1-5|once|TRBV11-2
TGTGCCAGCAGCTTAGATCGGGCTCAGCCCCAGCATTTT
CASSLDRAQPQHF
>.|TRBJ1-2|.|TRBV19
TGTGCCAGTAGCATACCGGGACGGCCCTATGGCTACACCTTC
CASSIPGRPYGYTF
>.|TRBJ2-1|.|TRBV7-9
TGTGCCAGCAGCTTGTCACCTATGGATGAGCAGTTCTTC
CASSLSPMDEQFF
>.|TRBJ2-1|.|TRBV9
TGTGCCAGCAGCGTAGTTCCAGGGATGGAGGAGCAGTTCTTC
CASSVVPGMEEQFF
>TRBD1|TRBJ1-5|.|TRBV6-5
TGTGCCAGCAGACGGGACAGGGGCCATCAGCCCCAGCATTTT
CASRRDRGHQPQHF
>.|TRBJ1-1|.|TRBV9
TGTGCCAGCAGCTCATCCTCTCAAAAAATGGCTACAGGGCTGAACACTGAAGCTTTCTTT
CASSSSSQKMATGLNTEAFF